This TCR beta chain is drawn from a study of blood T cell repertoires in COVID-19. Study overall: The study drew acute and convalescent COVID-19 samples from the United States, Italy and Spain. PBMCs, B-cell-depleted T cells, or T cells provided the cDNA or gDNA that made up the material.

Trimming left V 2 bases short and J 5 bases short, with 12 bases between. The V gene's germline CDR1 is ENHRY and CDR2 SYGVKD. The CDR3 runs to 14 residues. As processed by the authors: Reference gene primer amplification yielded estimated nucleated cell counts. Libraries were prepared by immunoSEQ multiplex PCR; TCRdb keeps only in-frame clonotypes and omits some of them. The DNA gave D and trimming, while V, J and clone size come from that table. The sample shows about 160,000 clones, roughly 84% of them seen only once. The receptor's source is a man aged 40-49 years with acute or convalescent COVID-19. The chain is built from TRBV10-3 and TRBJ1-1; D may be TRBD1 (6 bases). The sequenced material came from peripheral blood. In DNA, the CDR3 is TGTGCCATCAGTGAGCAGGGGCCGAGAACTGAAGCTTTCTTT. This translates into CAISEQGPRTEAFF.